This T cell receptor (beta chain) derives from a study of monozygotic twins with inflammatory bowel disease. The UMIs contained a 6-nucleotide sample barcode. They were added by template switching during cDNA synthesis. TCRdb re-called the 5' RACE reads and catalogs CDR3 proteins one per entry, DNA excluded. This sample's table reports about 210,000 distinct CDR3 sequences. The CDR3 runs 17 residues. CDR1 is LGHDT, CDR2 YNNKEL, per germline (reference sequence). The source is a human donor with ulcerative colitis or Crohn's disease, or a healthy co-twin of an affected twin (not recorded which). The V call is TRBV3-1, the J call TRBJ2-2; absent DNA, TCRdb's TRBD2 call cannot be checked. The sequenced sample consisted of blood. CDR3 loop: CASSPRVRDLNTGELFF.